The rows below give T cell receptor beta chains drawn from one sample of a study of blood T cell repertoires in COVID-19. Profiled with immunoSEQ multiplex PCR; TCRdb holds only in-frame clones, not every one. The sample carries around 150,000 clones, 84% recorded once. Sample: peripheral blood. These TCRs come from a human donor in a cohort sampled during active COVID-19. Both conserved end residues are part of each CDR3. D genes are given only for firm matches. Clone size, where shown, is once, few, many, or a class for clones that have expanded.

NA,TRBV27,NA,TRBJ1-5,CASSSQGPHSNQPQHF,TGTGCCAGCAGTTCCCAGGGTCCTCATAGCAATCAGCCCCAGCATTTT
NA,TRBV19,TRBD1,TRBJ1-4,CASSARTGGTNEKLFF,TGTGCCAGTAGTGCTCGGACAGGGGGCACTAATGAAAAACTGTTTTTT
NA,TRBV19,NA,TRBJ2-3,CASTARGLGTDTQYF,TGTGCCAGTACGGCCAGAGGCCTAGGCACAGATACGCAGTATTTT
NA,TRBV2,NA,TRBJ1-1,CASSEVSGAEAFF,TGTGCCAGCAGTGAAGTCAGTGGAGCTGAAGCTTTCTTT
NA,TRBV9,TRBD2,TRBJ2-1,CASSKLAGLAPYNEQFF,TGTGCCAGCAGCAAATTGGCGGGACTAGCGCCCTACAATGAGCAGTTCTTC
NA,TRBV5-5,TRBD1,TRBJ1-2,CASSERTGVNYGYTF,TGTGCCAGCAGTGAAAGGACAGGGGTTAACTATGGCTACACCTTC
once,TRBV6-5,NA,TRBJ1-6,CASSYSGFNSPLHF,TGTGCCAGCAGTTACTCTGGCTTTAATTCACCCCTCCACTTT
NA,TRBV6-6,NA,TRBJ1-5,CASSPIGRSLNQPQHF,TGTGCCAGCAGTCCAATCGGCCGGAGCCTCAATCAGCCCCAGCATTTT
NA,TRBV6-5,NA,TRBJ1-1,CASSYSGNRVVTEAFF,TGTGCCAGCAGTTACTCGGGTAACAGGGTAGTCACTGAAGCTTTCTTT
few,TRBV2,TRBD1,TRBJ1-4,CASSDQGVGEKLFF,TGTGCCAGCAGTGACCAGGGGGTGGGAGAAAAACTGTTTTTT
NA,TRBV12-5,NA,TRBJ1-6,CASGAKGNSPLHF,TGTGCTAGTGGGGCAAAGGGGAATTCACCCCTCCACTTT
NA,TRBV5-4,NA,TRBJ1-2,CASSPQPQGAYGYTF,TGTGCCAGCAGCCCTCAACCACAGGGCGCCTATGGCTACACCTTC
NA,TRBV5-6,TRBD2,TRBJ2-3,CASSSLASGYPDTQYF,TGTGCCAGCAGCTCCCTTGCTAGCGGGTACCCAGATACGCAGTATTTT
NA,TRBV6-5,NA,TRBJ1-3,CASSYSAGKAGNTIYF,TGTGCCAGCAGTTATTCGGCGGGGAAGGCTGGAAACACCATATATTTT
NA,TRBV6-6,NA,TRBJ1-2,CASSYFTEQYGYTF,TGTGCCAGCAGTTACTTCACCGAGCAATATGGCTACACCTTC
few,TRBV29-1,NA,TRBJ2-5,CSATPGGQETQYF,TGCAGCGCCACCCCAGGCGGGCAAGAGACCCAGTACTTC
NA,TRBV9,TRBD2,TRBJ2-7,CASNSGSSPERQYF,TGTGCCAGCAATAGCGGGTCGTCTCCTGAACGGCAGTACTTC
NA,TRBV19,NA,TRBJ2-4,CASTSQGGLAKNIQYF,TGTGCCAGTACCTCCCAAGGGGGTCTAGCCAAAAACATTCAGTACTTC
NA,TRBV4-1,TRBD2,TRBJ2-5,CASSRLAGTQETQYF,TGCGCCAGCAGCCGACTAGCGGGGACCCAAGAGACCCAGTACTTC
NA,TRBV5-8,TRBD1,TRBJ1-6,CASSSHRGSSPLHF,TGTGCCAGCAGCTCCCACAGGGGATCATCACCCCTCCACTTT
NA,TRBV11-2,TRBD1,TRBJ2-2,CASSAGQGANTGELFF,TGTGCCAGCAGCGCAGGACAGGGGGCTAACACCGGGGAGCTGTTTTTT
NA,TRBV2,NA,TRBJ1-5,CASSEDVQGNQPQHF,TGTGCCAGCAGTGAAGACGTCCAGGGTAATCAGCCCCAGCATTTT
NA,TRBV9,TRBD2,TRBJ2-7,CASSSHRLAGNYEQYF,TGTGCCAGCAGCTCCCACCGACTAGCGGGGAACTACGAGCAGTACTTC
NA,TRBV28,TRBD1,TRBJ2-7,CASSQTGHRQGEQYF,TGTGCCAGCAGTCAGACAGGGCACCGTCAGGGCGAGCAGTACTTC
NA,TRBV5-4,NA,TRBJ1-3,CASSKQDLSGNTIYF,TGTGCCAGCAGCAAACAGGACCTCTCTGGAAACACCATATATTTT
few,TRBV28,TRBD1,TRBJ1-1,CASSLLGTENTEAFF,TGTGCCAGCAGTTTATTAGGGACAGAGAACACTGAAGCTTTCTTT
once,TRBV21-1,NA,TRBJ2-7,CASSGSQPLFYEQYF,TGTGCCAGCAGCGGTAGCCAGCCCCTCTTTTACGAGCAGTACTTC
few,TRBV7-2,TRBD1,TRBJ1-2,CASSFRQGNGGYTF,TGTGCCAGCAGCTTCCGACAGGGAAATGGTGGCTACACCTTC
NA,TRBV5-1,NA,TRBJ1-6,CASSLELSGPLHF,TGCGCCAGCAGCTTGGAATTATCCGGGCCCCTCCACTTT
NA,TRBV7-2,NA,TRBJ1-1,CASSVIRVREVGTEAFF,TGTGCCAGCAGCGTGATACGGGTCAGGGAAGTTGGCACTGAAGCTTTCTTT
many,TRBV18,NA,TRBJ1-1,CASSPLSENTEAFF,TGTGCCAGCTCACCGTTATCAGAGAACACTGAAGCTTTCTTT
NA,TRBV18,NA,TRBJ2-1,CASSPRRGNRDGSSYNEQFF,TGTGCCAGCTCACCACGTAGAGGGAACAGGGACGGAAGCTCCTACAATGAGCAGTTCTTC
NA,TRBV5-1,NA,TRBJ2-3,CASSLTSRYTQYF,TGCGCCAGCAGCCTCACTTCTAGGTATACGCAGTATTTT
NA,TRBV11-3,TRBD1,TRBJ2-5,CASSTGTGETQYF,TGTGCCAGCAGCACCGGGACAGGAGAGACCCAGTACTTC
NA,TRBV4-1,TRBD2,TRBJ2-3,CASKVAGGTDTQYF,TGCGCCAGCAAAGTAGCGGGGGGCACAGATACGCAGTATTTT
many,TRBV7-3,TRBD1,TRBJ2-1,CASSFKTGGEQFF,TGTGCCAGCAGCTTTAAAACAGGGGGGGAGCAGTTCTTC
NA,TRBV9,NA,TRBJ1-3,CASGQDSGNTIYF,TGTGCCAGCGGACAAGACTCCGGAAACACCATATATTTT
NA,TRBV14,TRBD1,TRBJ2-7,CASSQGVRGQGGTYEQYF,TGTGCCAGCAGCCAAGGTGTTCGCGGACAGGGGGGAACCTACGAGCAGTACTTC
NA,TRBV4-2,TRBD1,TRBJ1-5,CASSQDGGQGRNQPQHF,TGTGCCAGCAGCCAAGATGGGGGACAGGGGCGCAATCAGCCCCAGCATTTT
once,TRBV28,NA,TRBJ2-7,CASSLGPSSYEQYF,TGTGCCAGCAGTTTGGGCCCCAGCTCCTACGAGCAGTACTTC
NA,TRBV7-9,NA,TRBJ1-1,CASSLATRMNTEAFF,TGTGCCAGCAGCTTAGCGACTCGCATGAACACTGAAGCTTTCTTT
NA,TRBV11-3,NA,TRBJ1-1,CASSSQGSHTEAFF,TGTGCCAGCAGCTCCCAGGGGAGTCACACTGAAGCTTTCTTT
NA,TRBV5-1,TRBD1,TRBJ1-6,CASSVQGASNSPLHF,TGCGCCAGCAGCGTACAGGGGGCTAGTAATTCACCCCTCCACTTT
NA,TRBV27,TRBD1,TRBJ1-6,CASWTGAYSPLHF,TGTGCCAGCTGGACAGGGGCATACTCACCCCTCCACTTT
NA,TRBV7-6,TRBD1,TRBJ1-4,CASSFLTGGGGTNEKLFF,TGTGCCAGCAGCTTTCTGACAGGGGGCGGCGGAACTAATGAAAAACTGTTTTTT
NA,TRBV7-4,NA,TRBJ2-1,CASSLVGGAGQTLYNEQFF,TGTGCCAGCAGCTTAGTAGGGGGGGCAGGCCAAACCCTGTACAATGAGCAGTTCTTC
few,TRBV3-1/TRBV3-2,TRBD1,TRBJ1-2,CASRPTGELGYGYTF,TGTGCCAGCAGACCGACAGGGGAGTTAGGCTATGGCTACACCTTC
NA,TRBV7-2,NA,TRBJ2-2,CASSSRYTGELFF,TGTGCCAGCAGCTCCAGATACACCGGGGAGCTGTTTTTT
NA,TRBV9,NA,TRBJ1-2,CASSPTGAAYGYTF,TGTGCCAGCAGCCCCACGGGAGCCGCCTATGGCTACACCTTC